This T cell receptor beta chain is drawn from a study of shared clonotypes between healthy human individuals. As to this clone: Its matching antigen is unknown. Other nucleotide sequences from this sample produce the same CDR3.

Within Nashville, Tennessee resided all donors, each a Caucasian adult. From germline, CDR1 is LNHNV and CDR2 YYDKDF (reference sequence). The CDR3 covers 14 residues. V was clipped by 5 bases and J by 2 bases, with 10 bases between them. The protocol was immunoSEQ multiplex PCR, while the TCRdb copy is restricted to in-frame clones and leaves out a portion. Of hundreds of thousands of clones detected, under 80% appear once; the ten largest clones hold under 2%. Whole-study results and caveats: Measured sharing among donors was expected to vary with sequencing depth.

Sequenced input: memory CD4+ T cells sorted from blood. Subset described: CD45RA-negative fraction. The chain combines TRBV15 with TRBJ1-5, with D hard to call. This TCR derives from a woman aged 30 to 39 in good health. The CDR3 sequence is CATSGGSGNQPQHF. In DNA, the CDR3 is TGTGCCACCAGCGGAGGGAGCGGCAATCAGCCCCAGCATTTT.